The 27 T cell receptor beta chains in this list originate from one sample, sequenced in a study of blood T cells in healthy people across ages. Through a sample-barcoded 5' primer and a J-beta primer mix, a second PCR was run for roughly 6 to 12 cycles. TCRdb re-analysed the 5' RACE reads in MiXCR, keeping a single row per CDR3 protein. The sample includes some 1,500,000 distinct CDR3 sequences, 42% seen only once; the top ten take under 5%. Material: blood. These receptors were taken from a woman between 18 and 30 years old in good health.

This clonotype was seen only a few times. V is TRBV4-3 and J is TRBJ2-1; 11 nucleotides match TRBD2. With 4 bases clipped from V and 8 bases from J, the junction kept 13 bases outside the gene matches. Germline CDR1 and CDR2: LGHNA and YSLEER. This CDR3 comprises 17 residues. In DNA, the CDR3 is TGCGCCAGCAGCCTGACAGAGCTAGCGGGAGGAAGCGATGAGCAGTTCTTC. Its translation is CASSLTELAGGSDEQFF.

This chain joins TRBV27 and TRBJ2-1, with D possibly being TRBD1 or TRBD2 (5 bases each). Germline CDR1 MNHEY, CDR2 SMNVEV (reference sequence). V shed 6 bases and J shed 6 bases, with 18 bases lying between them. The CDR3 runs 15 residues. The CDR3 DNA follows: TGTGCCAGCAGCTTGAGAGGGGTCGCAGGCAATGAGCAGTTCTTC. Translating it yields CASSLRGVAGNEQFF.

The chain employs TRBV20-1 and TRBJ1-6; D is undetermined. Germline CDR1 is DFQATT and CDR2 is SNEGSKA (reference sequence). The CDR3 has 14 residues. Trimming removed 2 bases from V and 13 bases from J, with 18 bases in between. CDR3 sequence: CSARKNWPGSPLHF. CDR3 DNA sequence: TGCAGTGCTAGAAAAAATTGGCCAGGTAGTCCCCTCCACTTT.

This rearrangement joins TRBV20-1 to TRBJ1-5; D call uncertain. Germline lookup yields CDR1 DFQATT and CDR2 SNEGSKA (reference sequence). The CDR3 length is 16 residues. V lost 5 bases to trimming and J lost 0 bases, with 17 bases between them. Here the CDR3 reads CSARADGPVSNQPQHF. CDR3 bases: TGCAGTGCTCGAGCGGACGGACCCGTTAGCAATCAGCCCCAGCATTTT.

The chain recombines TRBV20-1 with TRBJ2-1, with 8 bases aligning to TRBD2. The CDR3 spans 13 residues. After removal of 3 bases from V and 5 bases from J, the junction contained 3 bases not matched to a gene. CDR1 and CDR2 (germline): DFQATT, SNEGSKA (reference sequence). The CDR3 DNA sequence: TGCAGTGCTAGGGAGACTAGCGACAATGAGCAGTTCTTC. Protein sequence: CSARETSDNEQFF.

This clonotype has a handful of counts. The chain combines TRBV20-1 with TRBJ2-4; 7 nucleotides agree with TRBD1. The J call is uncertain, as TRBJ2-7 better fits the DNA end. Per germline, CDR1 DFQATT and CDR2 SNEGSKA (reference sequence). The CDR3 extends over 16 amino acids. DNA of the CDR3: TGCAGTGCTAGAGACCTTCTCGGGACAGTCCTCTACGAGCAGTACTTC. Translation gives CSARDLLGTVLYEQYF.

This chain uses TRBV4-2 with TRBJ1-4, with D uncertain. V gave up 0 bases and J gave up 5 bases, with 10 bases separating them. The germline CDR1 and CDR2 sequences are LGHNA and YNFKEQ. The CDR3 spans 15 residues. CDR3 DNA sequence: TGTGCCAGCAGCCAAGATCTTTACAGAAATGAAAAACTGTTTTTT. It encodes CASSQDLYRNEKLFF.

CDR3 residues: CASGDYSRGYTF. Here the CDR3 DNA reads TGTGCCAGCGGGGACTACTCTCGGGGCTACACCTTC. The chain links TRBV12-3 or TRBV12-4 to TRBJ1-2; D is possibly TRBD1 (5 bases). The germline V and J ends were trimmed by 8 bases and 8 bases, with 15 bases remaining between them. This CDR3 spans 12 amino acids.

This clonotype appeared a few times. The V gene is TRBV11-2, the J gene TRBJ2-3; 8 bases are shared with TRBD2. The V gene end was trimmed by 0 bases and the J gene end by 5 bases; junction bases not matched to a gene: 4. The CDR3 extends over 15 amino acids. Germline loops: CDR1 SGHAT, CDR2 FQNNGV. The CDR3 sequence: CASSLDVGREDTQYF. CDR3 nucleotides: TGTGCCAGCAGCTTAGACGTCGGGAGGGAAGATACGCAGTATTTT.

This clonotype was observed a few times. The DNA of the CDR3 is TGTGCCTGGACAGCAAAAAGCTCCTACGAGCAGTACTTC. Translated: CAWTAKSSYEQYF. The V call is TRBV30, the J call TRBJ2-7; D is unclear. The CDR3 has 13 amino acids. V lost 4 bases to trimming and J lost 0 bases, with 10 bases between them. Per the germline V gene, CDR1 is GTSNPN and CDR2 is SVGIG (reference sequence).

This clonotype was observed a few times. This chain uses TRBV6-2 or TRBV6-3 with TRBJ2-1; D possibly uses TRBD1 or TRBD2 (5 bases each). This CDR3 spans 14 amino acids. The germline gives CDR1 MNHEY, CDR2 SVGEGT. V gave up 5 bases and J gave up 0 bases, with 8 bases separating them. The CDR3 protein is CASSRDASYNEQFF. The CDR3 bases are TGTGCCAGCAGTCGGGACGCCTCCTACAATGAGCAGTTCTTC.

The genes are TRBV29-1 and TRBJ2-4, with 7 nucleotides matching TRBD1. Germline assignment: CDR1 SQVTM and CDR2 ANQGSEA. This CDR3 is built from 13 residues. The V and J ends lost 3 bases and 5 bases, in that order; junction bases with no gene match: 4. The CDR3 here is CSVDTGAQNIQYF. CDR3 nucleotides: TGCAGCGTTGACACAGGGGCCCAAAACATTCAGTACTTC. Using reference TRBV29-1 and TRBJ2-4 for the parts outside the CDR3, the full variable domain is SAVISQKPSRDICQRGTSLTIQCQVDSQVTMMFWYRQQPGQSLTLIATANQGSEATYESGFVIDKFPISRPNLTFSTLTVSNMSPEDSSIYLCSVDTGAQNIQYFGAGTRLSVL.

This clonotype was counted only a few times. The chain is built from TRBV7-9 and TRBJ2-1; 7 nucleotides match TRBD2. V shed 3 bases and J 8 bases; nucleotides not matched to a gene: 16. CDR3 length: 17 amino acids. Per germline, CDR1 SEHNR and CDR2 FQNEAQ (reference sequence). CDR3 in DNA: TGTGCCAGCAGCTTTGGATGGGGGGGTAGCAAGATCGATGAGCAGTTCTTC. Protein sequence: CASSFGWGGSKIDEQFF.

The gene calls are TRBV4-2 and TRBJ2-3; D gene uncertain. Trimming removed 1 base from V and 3 bases from J, with 14 bases in between. The germline V gene encodes CDR1 LGHNA and CDR2 YNFKEQ. This CDR3 is 16 amino acids long. CDR3 loop: CASSQVFARVTDTQYF. The CDR3 DNA is TGTGCCAGCAGCCAAGTGTTCGCTAGAGTTACAGATACGCAGTATTTT.

This clonotype was detected ten times or more. The chain recombines TRBV7-3 with TRBJ2-1, with TRBD2 as a possible D gene (6 bases). The V end lost 3 bases, the J end lost 1 base, and 10 bases lay between the germline ends. The CDR3 is 15 residues long. CDR1 is SGHTA and CDR2 is FQGTGA in the germline V gene. The chain's CDR3 is CASSFSSGSYNEQFF. The CDR3 bases are TGTGCCAGCAGCTTCTCCAGCGGGTCCTACAATGAGCAGTTCTTC. Variable domain in full (rest from reference TRBV7-3 and TRBJ2-1): GAGVSQTPSNKVTEKGKYVELRCDPISGHTALYWYRQSLGQGPEFLIYFQGTGAADDSGLPNDRFFAVRPEGSVSTLKIQRTERGDSAVYLCASSFSSGSYNEQFFGPGTRLTVL.

V usage is TRBV15 and J usage is TRBJ1-1; D unclear. The CDR3 is 13 residues long. V gave up 5 bases and J gave up 1 base, with 8 bases separating them. CDR1 and CDR2 (germline): LNHNV, YYDKDF (reference sequence). CDR3: CATSGLRNTEAFF. In DNA form, the CDR3 reads TGTGCCACCAGCGGCTTGAGGAACACTGAAGCTTTCTTT. Complete variable domain (other parts from reference TRBV15 and TRBJ1-1): DAMVIQNPRYQVTQFGKPVTLSCSQTLNHNVMYWYQQKSSQAPKLLFHYYDKDFNNEADTPDNFQSRRPNTSFCFLDIRSPGLGDTAMYLCATSGLRNTEAFFGQGTRLTVV.

DNA of the CDR3: TGTGCCAGCAGCCAAGAAGGAGGGGCCTCCACTGAAGCTTTCTTT. Amino acids: CASSQEGGASTEAFF. This chain joins TRBV4-2 and TRBJ1-1; possible D gene TRBD1, 5 bases. In germline, CDR1 is LGHNA, CDR2 YNFKEQ. The CDR3 is made up of 15 amino acids. V was cut by 0 bases and J by 4 bases, with 12 bases left in between.

This chain links TRBV27 with TRBJ1-2; a weak D match, TRBD1 (5 bases). The CDR3 is 13 residues long. Germline V gene sequence: CDR1 MNHEY, CDR2 SMNVEV (reference sequence). The germline V and J ends were trimmed by 5 bases and 7 bases, with 14 bases remaining between them. CDR3 nucleotides: TGTGCCAGCAGTCCCCTCCGAGGGGCTGGCTACACCTTC. Translating it yields CASSPLRGAGYTF.

This clonotype was seen a few times. This chain uses TRBV20-1 with TRBJ1-1, with D possibly TRBD1 on 6 matching bases. CDR1 is DFQATT and CDR2 is SNEGSKA in the germline V gene (reference sequence). The CDR3 extends over 16 amino acids. Deletions cut 0 bases from V and 4 bases from J, with 18 bases between. The CDR3, as DNA: TGCAGTGCTAGAGATCAGAATCGGGGGCTTGGCACTGAAGCTTTCTTT. The encoded protein is CSARDQNRGLGTEAFF.

This clonotype came up a few times. The CDR3 loop reads CASSLAGTAEETQYF. The CDR3 DNA reads as TGTGCCAGCAGCTTAGCAGGGACGGCTGAAGAGACCCAGTACTTC. V gene TRBV7-9 combines with J gene TRBJ2-5, with D perhaps being TRBD1 or TRBD2 (5 bases each). This CDR3 contains 15 residues. Trimming removed 0 bases from V and 3 bases from J, with 11 bases in between. CDR1 and CDR2 from the germline V gene are SEHNR and FQNEAQ (reference sequence).

This clonotype was seen a few times. The chain combines TRBV2 with TRBJ1-4, with D perhaps TRBD1 (6 bases). The V and J ends lost 2 bases and 3 bases respectively, with 10 bases between them. The CDR3 has 15 residues. Looked up from germline, CDR1 is SNHLY and CDR2 is FYNNEI. The CDR3 reads CASSEQGQANEKLFF. CDR3 nucleotides: TGTGCCAGCAGTGAACAGGGGCAGGCTAATGAAAAACTGTTTTTT.

With respect to this clonotype: Relative to the germline gene, one junction end is altered; a read error may explain this. The gene calls are TRBV25-1 and TRBJ1-2, with D maybe TRBD1 (5 bases). Germline V gene data show CDR1 as MGHDK and CDR2 as SYGVNS. The CDR3 runs to 14 residues. The CDR3 is CASSTRQKRNGCTF. In DNA, the CDR3 is TGTGCCAGCAGCACGCGACAGAAAAGGAATGGCTGCACCTTC.

The CDR3 loop is CASSPALGASGNTNTQYF. CDR3 DNA sequence: TGTGCCAGCAGCCCAGCCCTGGGGGCTAGCGGGAATACCAATACGCAGTATTTT. The chain uses TRBV7-2 and TRBJ2-3, with 9 bases that match TRBD2. J gave up 7 bases and V 5 bases, and 19 bases lay outside the gene matches. Germline CDR1 reads SGHTA; CDR2 reads FQGNSA. CDR3 length equals 18 residues.

The rearrangement uses TRBV7-9 and TRBJ2-5, with D possibly being TRBD1 (7 bases). This CDR3 comprises 15 residues. Trimming cost V 3 bases and J 1 base, with 12 bases left between them. Germline V gene sequence: CDR1 SEHNR, CDR2 FQNEAQ (reference sequence). The DNA of the CDR3 is TGTGCCAGCAGCTTGTTCAGGGGGGTCCAAGAGACCCAGTACTTC. It specifies CASSLFRGVQETQYF. Full variable domain (outside the CDR3, taken from reference TRBV7-9 and TRBJ2-5): DTGVSQNPRHKITKRGQNVTFRCDPISEHNRLYWYRQTLGQGPEFLTYFQNEAQLEKSRLLSDRFSAERPKGSFSTLEIQRTEQGDSAMYLCASSLFRGVQETQYFGPGTRLLVL.

The chain has TRBV5-1 and TRBJ2-1; possible D gene TRBD1, 5 bases. Trimming cost V 4 bases and J 3 bases, with 17 bases left between them. The CDR3 covers 16 residues. Germline values: CDR1 SGHRS, CDR2 YFSETQ. The chain's CDR3 is CASSGTSGLYYNEQFF. CDR3 DNA: TGCGCCAGCAGCGGAACTTCAGGGTTATACTACAATGAGCAGTTCTTC.

The gene calls are TRBV20-1 and TRBJ2-5; TRBD2 aligns across 8 bases. The J segment lost 11 bases and the V segment lost 0 bases, leaving 14 bases of the junction unmatched. Germline CDR1 and CDR2: DFQATT and SNEGSKA (reference sequence). The CDR3 contains 15 residues. CDR3 bases: TGCAGTGCTAGAGATCCCAGCGGGAGAACCAATGAGCAGTACTTC. Amino acids: CSARDPSGRTNEQYF.

This clonotype was recorded a few times. This rearrangement joins TRBV9 to TRBJ2-5, with D possibly TRBD2 on 5 matching bases. The CDR3 runs 14 residues. V lost 0 bases to trimming and J lost 1 base, with 7 bases between them. Germline CDR1 is SGDLS and CDR2 is YYNGEE. In nucleotides, the CDR3 is TGTGCCAGCAGCGTAGGAGGGAGCCAAGAGACCCAGTACTTC. This encodes CASSVGGSQETQYF.